These T cell receptor beta chains were read from a single sample in a study of blood T cell repertoires in COVID-19. Profiled with immunoSEQ multiplex PCR; TCRdb holds only in-frame clones, not every one. The sample lists 250,000 to 400,000 clones, about 91% occurring once. The sample was peripheral blood. These receptors originate from a young woman with COVID-19, enrolled during active disease. Each CDR3 is given with its conserved first and last residue. D genes are given only for firm matches. Clone sizes are given selectively: once, few, many, or a class where the clone is expanded.

v_call,d_call,clone_size,j_call,cdr3_nt,cdr3_aa
TRBV7-2,TRBD1,NA,TRBJ1-4,TGTGCCAGCAGATCCACAGGGGCGGGTTGGGAAAAACTGTTTTTT,CASRSTGAGWEKLFF
TRBV5-5,TRBD1,NA,TRBJ2-1,TGTGCCAGCAGCTGGGACAGGGATAACAATGAGCAGTTCTTC,CASSWDRDNNEQFF
TRBV28,NA,NA,TRBJ2-5,TGTGCCAGCAGTTTGGCGGCAGGGGTGGAGACCCAGTACTTC,CASSLAAGVETQYF
TRBV5-5,NA,NA,TRBJ1-6,TGTGCCAGCAGCGACGACACCTTGAGCTCCTATAATTCACCCCTCCACTTT,CASSDDTLSSYNSPLHF
TRBV2,NA,NA,TRBJ2-5,TGTGCCAGCGGGGAGCGAGAGACCCAGTACTTC,CASGERETQYF
TRBV5-8,TRBD1,NA,TRBJ1-5,TGTGCCAGCAGCTTAGGACAGGGGGTCCCCAATCAGCCCCAGCATTTT,CASSLGQGVPNQPQHF
TRBV5-1,NA,NA,TRBJ1-2,TGCGCCAGCAGCCCGGAACCCACAGGCTATGGCTACACCTTC,CASSPEPTGYGYTF
TRBV29-1,TRBD1,NA,TRBJ1-2,TGCAGCGTACGGACAGGGGGTTCATATGGCTACACCTTC,CSVRTGGSYGYTF
TRBV6-1,TRBD1,NA,TRBJ2-4,TGTGCCAGCAGTGAGGAGACAGGGGGCGCGAAAAACATTCAGTACTTC,CASSEETGGAKNIQYF
TRBV30,NA,NA,TRBJ2-3,TGTGTTCTAGCGTTAGCAGATACGCAGTATTTT,CVLALADTQYF
TRBV20-1,TRBD1,NA,TRBJ1-5,TGCAGTGCTAGTAGCAGGGGGATCTTTATTGAGCCCCAGCATTTT,CSASSRGIFIEPQHF
TRBV5-1,NA,NA,TRBJ2-2,TGCGCCAGCAGCTTGGTGACGGGGGCCGGGGAGCTGTTTTTT,CASSLVTGAGELFF
TRBV7-6,NA,few,TRBJ1-4,TGTGCCAGCAGCCCAACAGGGCTTAATGAAAAACTGTTTTTT,CASSPTGLNEKLFF
TRBV14,NA,NA,TRBJ1-6,TGTGCCAGCAGCCTGCGACAGGCAAATAATTCACCCCTCCACTTT,CASSLRQANNSPLHF
TRBV29-1,NA,NA,TRBJ1-1,TGCAGCGTTGAAGATCTGATGGAGGGGAGTTCGGACACTGAAGCTTTCTTT,CSVEDLMEGSSDTEAFF
TRBV12-3/TRBV12-4,NA,NA,TRBJ1-6,TGTGCCAGCAGTTTCGACAGGAATTCACCCCTCCACTTT,CASSFDRNSPLHF
TRBV5-8,NA,NA,TRBJ1-1,TGTGCCAGCAGCACGGACACCGTCATGAACACTGAAGCTTTCTTT,CASSTDTVMNTEAFF
TRBV2,NA,NA,TRBJ2-3,TGTGCCAGCACTGGCGGGTCAACAGATACGCAGTATTTT,CASTGGSTDTQYF
TRBV21-1,NA,NA,TRBJ1-1,TGTGCCAGCACCTCGCGAGGACAGGGACAGAACACTGAAGCTTTCTTT,CASTSRGQGQNTEAFF
TRBV9,TRBD1,NA,TRBJ1-4,TGTGCCAGCAGCGTTGGGACAGGGTTTGAAAAACTGTTTTTT,CASSVGTGFEKLFF
TRBV9,TRBD2,NA,TRBJ2-2,TGTGCCAGCAGCCCCCCGGGGGGTGGCGGGGAGCTGTTTTTT,CASSPPGGGGELFF
TRBV3-1/TRBV3-2,TRBD1,NA,TRBJ1-5,TGTGCCAGCAGCCAATTTCCGGGACAGGTAGTTCAGCCCCAGCATTTT,CASSQFPGQVVQPQHF
TRBV30,NA,NA,TRBJ1-2,TGTGCCTGGAGTGTATTCCTTGGGGATGGCTTTGGAGGTGGCTACACCTTC,CAWSVFLGDGFGGGYTF